A single sample gave rise to the 21 T cell receptor beta chains below, sequenced in a study of T cell changes during pregnancy in multiple sclerosis (dated by TCRdb to about 2019). Libraries were prepared through the immunoSEQ multiplex PCR assay. In TCRdb, the immuneACCESS table is reduced to in-frame sequences with V and J assigned. These tables do not hold every clone; where another copy was compared, an unresolved V gene accounts for under half, and the others remain unexplained. For this sample the table gives 50,000 or so clones, of which roughly nine tenths were detected only once. The ten largest clones take up 8% to 9.5% of the sample. This specimen consisted of CD8+ T cells from peripheral blood mononuclear cells, obtained in the second trimester of pregnancy. The receptors here all came from a female donor with multiple sclerosis, enrolled in a pregnancy study.

The V and J genes are TRBV19 and TRBJ2-7; D is perhaps TRBD1 (5 bases). Trimming shortened V by 0 bases and J by 2 bases, and 11 bases separated the two germline ends. The CDR3 extends over 15 amino acids. Germline CDR1 LNHDA, CDR2 SQIVND (reference sequence). The CDR3, as DNA: TGTGCCAGTAGTATAGATGGGTCCAGGGCCTACGAGCAGTACTTC. Amino acids: CASSIDGSRAYEQYF.

The chain couples TRBV7-6 to TRBJ2-7, with 8 nucleotides matching TRBD1. The CDR3 length is 15 residues. Germline values: CDR1 SGHVS, CDR2 FNYEAQ. After removal of 4 bases from V and 2 bases from J, the junction contained 7 bases not matched to a gene. CDR3: CASSSTTGAPYEQYF. CDR3 DNA: TGTGCCAGCAGCTCCACGACAGGGGCCCCCTACGAGCAGTACTTC.

The chain employs TRBV27 and TRBJ2-7; D is unclear. The CDR3 is 14 amino acids. Germline loops: CDR1 MNHEY, CDR2 SMNVEV (reference sequence). Between the trimmed V and J ends, which lost 6 bases and 5 bases, there was a span of 17 bases. CDR3 in DNA: TGTGCCAGCAGCTTTACAGCTGGTGGCGACGAGCAGTACTTC. Residues: CASSFTAGGDEQYF.

The chain joins TRBV7-9 to TRBJ2-1; 10 nucleotides align to TRBD1. The CDR3 spans 19 residues. Germline V gene sequence: CDR1 SEHNR, CDR2 FQNEAQ (reference sequence). The V and J ends lost 5 bases and 6 bases, in that order; junction bases with no gene match: 19. Written as DNA, the CDR3 is TGTGCCAGCAGCCCGATTGGGACAGGGGTGGTAGCAGGGGGCAATGAGCAGTTCTTC. Amino acids: CASSPIGTGVVAGGNEQFF.

In DNA, the CDR3 is TGTGCCAGCAGCTTGCGGGGTATAGTAGAGACCCAGTACTTC. Encoded protein: CASSLRGIVETQYF. The chain recombines TRBV11-2 with TRBJ2-5, with TRBD2 as a possible D gene (6 bases). V gave up 3 bases and J gave up 4 bases, with 12 bases separating them. The CDR3 extends over 14 amino acids. Germline V gene lookup returns CDR1 SGHAT and CDR2 FQNNGV.

The rearrangement uses TRBV18 and TRBJ1-4; D not resolved. Germline loops: CDR1 KGHSH, CDR2 LQKENI. V was pared by 3 bases and J by 6 bases, with 17 bases between. This CDR3 region has 16 residues. DNA of the CDR3: TGTGCCAGCTCACCGGAGCGTTCGGCTGTATATGAAAAACTGTTTTTT. Translating gives CASSPERSAVYEKLFF.

The CDR3 bases are TGTGCCAGCAGTTACGGGCAACCGAACACTGAAGCTTTCTTT. It is translated as CASSYGQPNTEAFF. The chain recombines TRBV6-5 with TRBJ1-1, with D hard to call. The CDR3 consists of 14 residues. Per the germline V gene, CDR1 is MNHEY and CDR2 is SVGAGI. Between the trimmed V and J ends, which lost 2 bases and 1 base, there was a span of 8 bases.

The rearrangement links TRBV13 to TRBJ1-2, with 7 bases lining up with TRBD1. CDR3 length: 14 residues. V gave up 4 bases and J gave up 2 bases; unmatched junction bases: 4. Germline values: CDR1 PRHDT, CDR2 FYEKMQ (reference sequence). CDR3 amino acids: CASSYRGQNYGYTF. In nucleotides, the CDR3 is TGTGCCAGCAGCTACAGGGGTCAAAACTATGGCTACACCTTC.

J is TRBJ2-5 and V is TRBV5-1; TRBD2 matches at 7 bases. The germline gives CDR1 SGHRS, CDR2 YFSETQ. The V segment lost 7 bases and the J segment 0 bases; nucleotides outside the gene matches: 9. This CDR3 is 15 amino acids long. DNA of the CDR3: TGCGCCAGCGCCGGCTTAGCGGGCTACCAAGAGACCCAGTACTTC. Residues: CASAGLAGYQETQYF.

V usage is TRBV11-3 and J usage is TRBJ2-2; 8 bases match TRBD2. Germline loops: CDR1 SGHNT, CDR2 YENEEA. This CDR3 has 16 residues. V lost 5 bases to trimming and J lost 10 bases; unmatched junction nucleotides: 15. This CDR3 is CASSRTSGRFGEELFF. The CDR3 bases are TGTGCCAGCAGCCGTACTAGCGGACGATTCGGGGAGGAGCTGTTTTTT.

This rearrangement joins TRBV6-5 to TRBJ2-2; no clear D. CDR1 MNHEY and CDR2 SVGAGI come from the germline V gene. The CDR3 loop spans 14 amino acids. The V end lost 0 bases, the J end lost 6 bases, and 8 bases lay between the germline ends. For the CDR3, the DNA is TGTGCCAGCAGTTACTCGTCAGGTCCCGGGGAGCTGTTTTTT. The encoded protein is CASSYSSGPGELFF.

The V and J genes are TRBV9 and TRBJ2-5; 10 positions match TRBD1. This CDR3 has 16 amino acids. Germline-derived CDR1 and CDR2 are SGDLS and YYNGEE. V shed 3 bases, J shed 5 bases, and the junction held 10 bases outside the gene matches. The CDR3 sequence is CASSEGDRGQGETQYF. CDR3 coding DNA: TGTGCCAGCAGCGAGGGGGACAGGGGACAGGGGGAGACCCAGTACTTC.

The CDR3: CASMSTGELFF. The CDR3 nucleotides are TGTGCCAGTATGAGTACCGGGGAGCTGTTTTTT. The genes are TRBV19 and TRBJ2-2; D gene unclear. There are 11 residues in the CDR3. Germline V gives CDR1 LNHDA, CDR2 SQIVND (reference sequence). The V end lost 7 bases, the J end lost 5 bases, and 5 bases lay between the germline ends.

This clone has just a few counts. This chain links TRBV27 with TRBJ2-3; 9 nucleotides line up with TRBD1. The V segment lost 3 bases and the J segment 4 bases; nucleotides outside the gene matches: 8. CDR3 length: 16 residues. Germline V gene sequence: CDR1 MNHEY, CDR2 SMNVEV (reference sequence). The CDR3 region is CASSFGTGYLADTQYF. CDR3 coding DNA: TGTGCCAGCAGTTTTGGGACAGGGTATCTCGCAGATACGCAGTATTTT.

The chain joins TRBV2 to TRBJ2-3; D is possibly TRBD1 (6 bases). CDR3 length equals 13 residues. Germline V lookup: CDR1 SNHLY, CDR2 FYNNEI. V was shortened by 4 bases and J by 5 bases, with 10 bases between the two germline ends. Here the CDR3 reads CASSGQVLDTQYF. The CDR3 DNA sequence: TGTGCCAGCAGTGGACAGGTTTTAGATACGCAGTATTTT.

The J gene is TRBJ1-2, the V gene TRBV27; D might be TRBD1 (6 bases). CDR1 and CDR2 from the germline V gene are MNHEY and SMNVEV (reference sequence). Trimming removed 2 bases from V and 6 bases from J, with 10 bases in between. The CDR3 totals 13 residues. CDR3: CASSLTGMDGYTF. DNA of the CDR3: TGTGCCAGCAGTTTAACAGGGATGGATGGCTACACCTTC.

The chain employs TRBV2 and TRBJ1-6; TRBD1 aligns across 10 bases. The germline CDR1 and CDR2 sequences are SNHLY and FYNNEI. This CDR3 contains 14 residues. J was trimmed by 9 bases and V by 6 bases; bases with no gene match: 5. In nucleotides, the CDR3 is TGTGCCAGCAGCAGGACAGGGGGGATTTCACCCCTCCACTTT. Its translation is CASSRTGGISPLHF.

This clone has only one observation. V and J are TRBV7-2 and TRBJ2-7, with 11 bases identical to TRBD1. Germline-derived CDR1 and CDR2 are SGHTA and FQGNSA. Trimming cost V 3 bases and J 1 base; bases outside gene matches: 2. The CDR3 sequence is 15 residues long. The CDR3 spells CASSFGTGGSYEQYF. CDR3 DNA: TGTGCCAGCAGCTTCGGGACAGGGGGATCCTACGAGCAGTACTTC.

In this sample, this clone turned up once. The chain uses TRBV6-6 and TRBJ2-5; 8 bases line up with TRBD1. CDR3 length: 15 residues. Trimming took 4 bases from V and 2 from J; bases not matched to a gene: 6. CDR1 and CDR2 (germline): MNHNY, SVGAGI (reference sequence). CDR3 loop: CASSSDRGGQETQYF. CDR3 bases: TGTGCCAGCAGTTCAGACAGGGGTGGTCAAGAGACCCAGTACTTC.

This chain links TRBV5-1 with TRBJ2-7, with TRBD2 identical over 10 bases. This CDR3 comprises 13 residues. Germline assignment: CDR1 SGHRS and CDR2 YFSETQ. J gave up 2 bases and V 5 bases, and 1 base lay outside the gene matches. The DNA for the CDR3 is TGCGCCAGCAGGCTAGCGGGGGCCTACGAGCAGTACTTC. This translates into CASRLAGAYEQYF. The whole variable domain, remainder taken from reference TRBV5-1 and TRBJ2-7, is KAGVTQTPRYLIKTRGQQVTLSCSPISGHRSVSWYQQTPGQGLQFLFEYFSETQRNKGNFPGRFSGRQFSNSRSEMNVSTLELGDSALYLCASRLAGAYEQYFGPGTRLTVT.

This chain joins TRBV2 and TRBJ2-3, with D perhaps TRBD1 (6 bases). Trimming took off 3 bases at V and 3 bases at J, with 10 bases between the two ends. CDR3 size: 14 residues. Looked up from germline, CDR1 is SNHLY and CDR2 is FYNNEI. The CDR3: CASSDDQGTDTQYF. The DNA for the CDR3 is TGTGCCAGCAGTGATGACCAGGGGACAGATACGCAGTATTTT.